The 27 T cell receptor beta chains below were found in one sample sequenced in a study of T cell responses to AZD1222 COVID-19 vaccine. Generated by immunoSEQ multiplex PCR, the TCRdb table keeps only in-frame clones and is missing some. This table holds around 140,000 clones, approximately 91% found once. The sample in question was peripheral blood, obtained on day 0 of AZD1222 vaccination. All receptors come from an adult in good health.

CDR3 nucleotides: TGCAGTGCTAGTGAGGCTTTCTTT. Protein product: CSASEAFF. The chain links TRBV20-1 to TRBJ1-1, with unresolved D. From germline, CDR1 is DFQATT and CDR2 SNEGSKA (reference sequence). Trimming removed 3 bases at V and 11 bases at J, with 4 bases between. The CDR3 spans 8 residues.

There are a few counts of this clone. The V and J genes are TRBV5-4 and TRBJ2-1; possibly TRBD1 for D (6 bases). Trimming removed 0 bases from V and 6 bases from J, with 16 bases in between. There are 16 residues in the CDR3. Germline values: CDR1 SGHNT, CDR2 YYREEE (reference sequence). CDR3 in DNA: TGTGCCAGCAGCTTGGGGGGGCTTGGGATGCCCAATGAGCAGTTCTTC. Translating gives CASSLGGLGMPNEQFF. The full variable domain, in which reference TRBV5-4 and TRBJ2-1 provide the parts outside the CDR3, is ETGVTQSPTHLIKTRGQQVTLRCSSQSGHNTVSWYQQALGQGPQFIFQYYREEENGRGNFPPRFSGLQFPNYSSELNVNALELDDSALYLCASSLGGLGMPNEQFFGPGTRLTVL.

The chain joins TRBV30 to TRBJ1-4; unclear D gene. V was cut by 4 bases and J by 5 bases, with 8 bases left in between. Germline CDR1 and CDR2: GTSNPN and SVGIG (reference sequence). This CDR3 contains 12 residues. The CDR3 is CAWTGFNEKLFF. CDR3 DNA sequence: TGTGCCTGGACAGGTTTCAATGAAAAACTGTTTTTT.

This clone was detected many times. V usage is TRBV7-9 and J usage is TRBJ1-2; 7 bases are a match to TRBD1. Germline values: CDR1 SEHNR, CDR2 FQNEAQ (reference sequence). The J segment lost 4 bases and the V segment lost 5 bases, leaving 10 bases of the junction unmatched. CDR3 length equals 15 residues. The CDR3 DNA reads TGTGCCAGCAGCCAAGGACAGGACCGCTTCTATGGCTACACCTTC. This encodes CASSQGQDRFYGYTF.

V is TRBV18 and J is TRBJ1-5, with TRBD1 as a possible D gene (5 bases). Deletions cut 3 bases from V and 0 bases from J, with 18 bases between. This CDR3 is built from 18 residues. CDR1 KGHSH and CDR2 LQKENI come from the germline V gene. The CDR3 loop is CASSPGAQVGNSNQPQHF. CDR3 DNA sequence: TGTGCCAGCTCACCCGGGGCCCAGGTGGGGAATAGCAATCAGCCCCAGCATTTT.

Here the CDR3 reads CASSLEAGAYNEQFF. For the CDR3, the DNA is TGTGCCAGCAGCTTAGAGGCGGGAGCCTACAATGAGCAGTTCTTC. The chain recombines TRBV7-9 with TRBJ2-1; 7 positions agree with TRBD2. Germline lookup yields CDR1 SEHNR and CDR2 FQNEAQ (reference sequence). J lost 2 bases, V lost 1 base, and 2 bases had no gene match. This CDR3 region has 15 residues.

Concerning this clone: Other DNA sequences in this specimen translate into the identical CDR3. The chain combines TRBV6-2 or TRBV6-3 with TRBJ2-1; D gene uncertain. The V gene's germline CDR1 is MNHEY and CDR2 SVGEGT. V lost 2 bases and J 0 bases, leaving 8 bases between the germline ends. CDR3 length equals 15 residues. The CDR3, as DNA: TGTGCCAGCAGTTACAGGGTAAGCTCCTACAATGAGCAGTTCTTC. Protein sequence: CASSYRVSSYNEQFF.

The rearrangement joins TRBV6-2 or TRBV6-3 to TRBJ1-2, with TRBD1 matching 8 bases. The CDR3 loop spans 17 amino acids. From germline, CDR1 is MNHEY and CDR2 SVGEGT. V shed 2 bases and J 7 bases; nucleotides not matched to a gene: 15. The CDR3 loop is CASSYGSRGQRRVGYTF. The CDR3 DNA is TGTGCCAGCAGTTACGGCTCCAGGGGGCAAAGAAGAGTTGGCTACACCTTC.

The rearrangement joins TRBV4-3 to TRBJ2-5; D call uncertain. This CDR3 has 16 residues. The V end lost 0 bases, the J end lost 4 bases, and 15 bases lay between the germline ends. Germline V gives CDR1 LGHNA, CDR2 YSLEER. The CDR3 loop reads CASSQEVSSRPETQYF. CDR3 DNA sequence: TGCGCCAGCAGCCAAGAGGTCTCCTCAAGGCCAGAGACCCAGTACTTC.

The chain joins TRBV30 to TRBJ2-2; D is uncertain. Germline CDR1 and CDR2: GTSNPN and SVGIG (reference sequence). The CDR3 is 12 amino acids. The ends were cut back, 2 bases at V and 4 bases at J, with 5 bases in the middle. The CDR3 nucleotides read TGTGCCTGGAGTCCTATCACCGGGGAGCTGTTTTTT. As protein: CAWSPITGELFF.

This chain joins TRBV6-2 or TRBV6-3 and TRBJ1-2; the D gene is possibly TRBD1 (5 bases). The CDR3 has 13 residues. V lost 6 bases and J 8 bases, leaving 16 bases between the germline ends. The germline gives CDR1 MNHEY, CDR2 SVGEGT. The CDR3 DNA reads as TGTGCCAGCAGCCACGGAGGGGAGCGAGGCTACACCTTC. It codes for CASSHGGERGYTF.

The chain recombines TRBV5-1 with TRBJ2-3; tentatively, D is TRBD1 (5 bases). Germline CDR1 reads SGHRS; CDR2 reads YFSETQ. V dropped 1 base and J dropped 0 bases, with 9 bases sitting between them. The CDR3 length is 15 residues. The DNA for the CDR3 is TGCGCCAGCAGCTTGAGACAGCCAAGCACAGATACGCAGTATTTT. As protein: CASSLRQPSTDTQYF.

The V call is TRBV5-1, the J call TRBJ2-7; the match to TRBD1 covers 8 bases. With 4 bases clipped from V and 3 bases from J, the junction kept 3 bases outside the gene matches. Per the germline V gene, CDR1 is SGHRS and CDR2 is YFSETQ. CDR3 size: 13 residues. The CDR3 loop is CASSPRGHYEQYF. For the CDR3, the DNA is TGCGCCAGCAGCCCCAGGGGGCACTACGAGCAGTACTTC.

The chain joins TRBV18 to TRBJ2-1; the D gene is possibly TRBD1 (6 bases). Germline V gives CDR1 KGHSH, CDR2 LQKENI. The CDR3 has 12 amino acids. The germline V and J ends were trimmed by 1 base and 8 bases, with 6 bases remaining between them. In DNA, the CDR3 is TGTGCCAGCTCACCACAGGGGGATGAGCAGTTCTTC. This sequence encodes CASSPQGDEQFF.

This chain uses TRBV5-1 with TRBJ2-3, with 9 positions matching TRBD2. The CDR3 contains 15 residues. With 0 bases clipped from V and 4 bases from J, the junction kept 3 bases outside the gene matches. Germline V gene sequence: CDR1 SGHRS, CDR2 YFSETQ. The CDR3 loop reads CASSLEVAGADTQYF. CDR3 bases: TGCGCCAGCAGCTTGGAGGTAGCGGGGGCAGATACGCAGTATTTT.

The sample holds a few counts of this clone. The chain combines TRBV7-8 with TRBJ1-3; maybe TRBD1 (6 bases). The germline V gene has CDR1 SGHVS and CDR2 FQNEAQ. This CDR3 has 16 amino acids. The ends were cut back, 6 bases at V and 2 bases at J, with 17 bases in the middle. The CDR3, as DNA: TGTGCCAGCAGATCCAATCCGGGACAAGCTGGAAACACCATATATTTT. The encoded protein is CASRSNPGQAGNTIYF.

The V and J genes are TRBV2 and TRBJ1-1; 7 nucleotides agree with TRBD1. The CDR3 has 14 amino acids. V shed 7 bases and J 0 bases; nucleotides not matched to a gene: 5. CDR1 is SNHLY and CDR2 is FYNNEI in the germline V gene. CDR3 DNA sequence: TGTGCCAGCAATCGACAGGGACTGAACACTGAAGCTTTCTTT. Translated, it gives CASNRQGLNTEAFF.

This rearrangement joins TRBV5-1 to TRBJ1-6; D not certain. The germline CDR1 and CDR2 sequences are SGHRS and YFSETQ. The ends were cut back, 0 bases at V and 8 bases at J, with 9 bases in the middle. This CDR3 region has 14 residues. The CDR3 DNA reads as TGCGCCAGCAGCTTGGAGGGCTTGGATTCACCCCTCCACTTT. Residues: CASSLEGLDSPLHF.

This clone occurred once. V gene TRBV6-2 or TRBV6-3 combines with J gene TRBJ2-5, with a possible D match to TRBD1 (5 bases). V lost 2 bases and J lost 4, with 11 bases in between. This CDR3 comprises 14 residues. The germline V gene has CDR1 MNHEY and CDR2 SVGEGT. In DNA, the CDR3 is TGTGCCAGCAGTTACGGGGCTATCGGAGAGACCCAGTACTTC. The encoded protein is CASSYGAIGETQYF.

A note on this clone: At one boundary the junction diverges from the germline segment, which might be a read error. V gene TRBV15 combines with J gene TRBJ2-7, with 8 positions matching TRBD1. This CDR3 has 15 amino acids. From germline, CDR1 is LNHNV and CDR2 YYDKDF (reference sequence). The CDR3 sequence is CATSRGSLGQGAVDF. The CDR3 coding sequence is TGTGCCACCAGCAGAGGTTCCTTGGGGCAGGGGGCTGTTGACTTC.

This rearrangement joins TRBV5-6 to TRBJ1-2, with D perhaps matching TRBD1 (6 bases). V lost 4 bases to trimming and J lost 6 bases, with 19 bases between them. Germline V CDR1 and CDR2: SGHDT, YYEEEE. This CDR3 is 15 amino acids long. CDR3 nucleotides: TGTGCCAGCAGCCCTCAGGGGATTAGGAGCCATGGCTACACCTTC. Its translation: CASSPQGIRSHGYTF.

V and J are TRBV2 and TRBJ2-6; a weak D match, TRBD1 (6 bases). Germline V lookup: CDR1 SNHLY, CDR2 FYNNEI. Trimming removed 10 bases at V and 0 bases at J, with 16 bases between. There are 16 residues in the CDR3. The CDR3 reads CAMHREPYSGANVLTF. Here the CDR3 DNA reads TGTGCCATGCACAGGGAACCCTACTCTGGGGCCAACGTCCTGACTTTC.

This chain uses TRBV13 with TRBJ1-5; D is perhaps TRBD1 (5 bases). Germline CDR1 and CDR2: PRHDT and FYEKMQ (reference sequence). With 0 bases removed from V and 6 bases from J, the gap between germline ends came to 9 bases. The CDR3 length is 14 residues. CDR3 region: CASSLGGGTQPQHF. The CDR3 nucleotides read TGTGCCAGCAGCTTAGGGGGGGGGACTCAGCCCCAGCATTTT.

This chain joins TRBV27 and TRBJ1-4; D unclear. V was cut by 6 bases and J by 3 bases, with 14 bases left in between. This CDR3 is built from 15 residues. Germline V gene sequence: CDR1 MNHEY, CDR2 SMNVEV (reference sequence). The CDR3 DNA sequence: TGTGCCAGCAGGCCCCCTGGAGAGGCTAATGAAAAACTGTTTTTT. It translates to CASRPPGEANEKLFF. The full variable domain, rest sourced from reference TRBV27 and TRBJ1-4, is EAQVTQNPRYLITVTGKKLTVTCSQNMNHEYMSWYRQDPGLGLRQIYYSMNVEVTDKGDVPEGYKVSRKEKRNFPLILESPSPNQTSLYFCASRPPGEANEKLFFGSGTQLSVL.

The chain recombines TRBV9 with TRBJ1-3; the match to TRBD1 covers 9 bases. Germline V lookup: CDR1 SGDLS, CDR2 YYNGEE. The CDR3 extends over 16 amino acids. V lost 4 bases and J lost 4; bases outside the gene matches: 9. CDR3 sequence reads: CASSHPTDRGGNTIYF. CDR3 nucleotide sequence: TGTGCCAGCAGCCACCCAACGGACAGGGGAGGAAACACCATATATTTT.

This clone was counted only a few times. The rearrangement joins TRBV12-3 or TRBV12-4 to TRBJ1-1; the match to TRBD1 covers 7 bases. This CDR3 comprises 13 residues. With 5 bases clipped from V and 4 bases from J, the junction kept 4 bases outside the gene matches. The CDR3 here is CASSPTGTTEAFF. The CDR3 DNA is TGTGCCAGCAGTCCGACAGGGACCACTGAAGCTTTCTTT.

Remarks on this clone: Germline and junction disagree at one end, which may indicate a read error. The chain uses TRBV7-9 and TRBJ1-1, with a possible D match to TRBD1 (6 bases). Germline lookup yields CDR1 SEHNR and CDR2 FQNEAQ (reference sequence). This CDR3 has 17 amino acids. The CDR3 reads CASRLEGSRGLDTEAFF. The CDR3 DNA follows: TGTGCCAGCAGGTTAGAGGGGTCCCGGGGGCTGGACACTGAAGCTTTCTTT.